What follows are 31 T cell receptor beta chains derived from one specimen sequenced in a study of cytomegalovirus exposure and HLA in healthy donors. Here immunoSEQ multiplex PCR was the method, and the copy in TCRdb shows in-frame clones only, minus some. The sample has about 110,000 clones, 88% seen once; the top ten hold about 2%. Sample: PBMCs. The receptors shown here come from a woman younger than 30 in good health and CMV-seronegative.

The rearrangement joins TRBV4-1 to TRBJ2-7; TRBD2 matches 9 bases. Trimming at V came to 0 bases and at J to 0 bases, leaving 3 bases not matched to a gene. The germline V gene encodes CDR1 MGHRA and CDR2 YSYEKL. The CDR3 is 16 residues long. In nucleotides, the CDR3 is TGCGCCAGCAGCCAAGAAGCGGGGGGAAGCTCCTACGAGCAGTACTTC. Translating it yields CASSQEAGGSSYEQYF.

The chain joins TRBV6-1 to TRBJ2-7, with 7 nucleotides matching TRBD1. Germline CDR1 and CDR2: MNHNS and SASEGT. The CDR3 runs to 14 residues. The V gene end was trimmed by 5 bases and the J gene end by 4 bases; junction bases not matched to a gene: 8. CDR3 protein: CASSSGHRGYEQYF. DNA of the CDR3: TGTGCCAGCAGTTCGGGCCACAGGGGATACGAGCAGTACTTC.

The J gene is TRBJ1-4, the V gene TRBV7-8; D not certain. Germline CDR1 and CDR2: SGHVS and FQNEAQ. Trimming took off 1 base at V and 7 bases at J, with 7 bases between the two ends. CDR3 size: 13 residues. The CDR3, as DNA: TGTGCCAGCAGCTTAGTTGAGGCTGAAAAACTGTTTTTT. Amino acid sequence: CASSLVEAEKLFF.

The chain uses TRBV4-1 and TRBJ2-1; TRBD2 agrees at 8 bases. Trimming took 3 bases from V and 2 from J; bases not matched to a gene: 6. Germline V lookup: CDR1 MGHRA, CDR2 YSYEKL. The length of the CDR3 is 16 residues. The CDR3 protein is CASSHTGTRTYNEQFF. The CDR3 coding sequence is TGCGCCAGCAGCCATACGGGGACTAGGACCTACAATGAGCAGTTCTTC.

The V and J genes are TRBV27 and TRBJ1-2; 8 bases align to TRBD1. The CDR3 loop spans 16 amino acids. Germline CDR1 reads MNHEY; CDR2 reads SMNVEV (reference sequence). V dropped 5 bases and J dropped 2; count of bases not matched to a gene: 10. Written as DNA, the CDR3 is TGTGCCAGCAGTCCATTTGAGGACAGGGCCAACTATGGCTACACCTTC. Its translation: CASSPFEDRANYGYTF.

V and J are TRBV29-1 and TRBJ2-7; possible D gene TRBD2, 5 bases. The CDR3 has 14 amino acids. Looked up from germline, CDR1 is SQVTM and CDR2 is ANQGSEA. V shed 8 bases and J shed 3 bases, with 20 bases lying between them. CDR3 DNA sequence: TGCAGCCCTGGGGAGTGTGGGCGGCGCTACGAGCAGTACTTC. It encodes CSPGECGRRYEQYF.

In its sample, this clone was seen once. The V call is TRBV18, the J call TRBJ2-3; the D gene is possibly TRBD1 (5 bases). This CDR3 is 14 amino acids long. The V end lost 10 bases, the J end lost 0 bases, and 14 bases lay between the germline ends. Germline CDR1 reads KGHSH; CDR2 reads LQKENI. The CDR3: CATPAGLSTDTQYF. The CDR3 DNA follows: TGTGCCACCCCGGCAGGGTTGAGCACAGATACGCAGTATTTT.

The CDR3 nucleotides are TGTGCCAGCAGTTTAGAGCCTAGGTATGAGCAGTTCTTC. This gives the protein CASSLEPRYEQFF. The chain has TRBV27 and TRBJ2-1; D is ambiguous. V dropped 2 bases and J dropped 8 bases, with 10 bases sitting between them. The germline V gene encodes CDR1 MNHEY and CDR2 SMNVEV (reference sequence). The CDR3 contains 13 residues.

In its sample, this clone was seen a few times. The sample carries other DNA sequences with the same CDR3. The CDR3 region has the DNA TGCGCCAGCAGCCCGGGGACTAGCGGGAGCTCCTACAATGAGCAGTTCTTC. This codes for CASSPGTSGSSYNEQFF. The rearrangement links TRBV4-3 to TRBJ2-1; 14 positions match TRBD2. Germline V gene sequence: CDR1 LGHNA, CDR2 YSLEER. The CDR3 totals 17 residues. J lost 0 bases, V lost 4 bases, and 2 bases had no gene match.

The rearrangement uses TRBV12-5 and TRBJ2-2, with TRBD1 matching over 10 bases. Germline assignment: CDR1 LGHNT and CDR2 FRNRAP. This CDR3 comprises 17 residues. The ends lost 2 bases at V and 7 bases at J; junction bases unmatched: 10. The chain's CDR3 is CASGLIPATGGHGELFF. The CDR3 DNA sequence: TGTGCTAGTGGTTTGATCCCCGCGACAGGGGGCCACGGGGAGCTGTTTTTT.

V usage is TRBV28 and J usage is TRBJ2-7, with 7 bases fitting TRBD1. J lost 4 bases, V lost 5 bases, and 8 bases had no gene match. There are 14 residues in the CDR3. Germline V gene lookup returns CDR1 MDHEN and CDR2 SYDVKM. CDR3 DNA sequence: TGTGCCAGCAGTCTGTCGGGACAGCCTTACGAGCAGTACTTC. Translated, it gives CASSLSGQPYEQYF.

J is TRBJ1-1 and V is TRBV5-4, with D unclear. CDR3 length: 13 amino acids. V shed 4 bases and J shed 1 base, with 8 bases lying between them. Germline V lookup: CDR1 SGHNT, CDR2 YYREEE (reference sequence). The CDR3 loop reads CASSNTTNTEAFF. CDR3 in DNA: TGTGCCAGCAGCAATACAACGAACACTGAAGCTTTCTTT. Based on the CDR3 plus reference TRBV5-4 and TRBJ1-1, the full variable domain is ETGVTQSPTHLIKTRGQQVTLRCSSQSGHNTVSWYQQALGQGPQFIFQYYREEENGRGNFPPRFSGLQFPNYSSELNVNALELDDSALYLCASSNTTNTEAFFGQGTRLTVV.

The rearrangement uses TRBV7-2 and TRBJ2-2; 15 nucleotides match TRBD2. Germline CDR1 SGHTA, CDR2 FQGNSA. This CDR3 is built from 17 residues. Unmatched junction bases numbered 5, after V lost 6 bases and J lost 3 bases. The CDR3 protein is CASSWGLAGGHTGELFF. In nucleotides, the CDR3 is TGTGCCAGCAGTTGGGGACTAGCGGGAGGACACACCGGGGAGCTGTTTTTT.

As DNA, the CDR3 is TGTGCCAGCAGCCCCGAGGGTTCCTCCTACAATGAGCAGTTCTTC. It specifies CASSPEGSSYNEQFF. The rearrangement links TRBV9 to TRBJ2-1; possibly TRBD2 for D (5 bases). This CDR3 is 15 amino acids long. CDR1 and CDR2 from the germline V gene are SGDLS and YYNGEE. Trimming cost V 4 bases and J 0 bases, with 11 bases left between them.

The chain links TRBV7-6 to TRBJ2-7, with 11 positions matching TRBD2. After removal of 4 bases from V and 4 bases from J, the junction contained 6 bases not matched to a gene. The length of the CDR3 is 15 residues. Germline V gene lookup returns CDR1 SGHVS and CDR2 FNYEAQ. CDR3 sequence: CASSSNSGGDYEQYF. The CDR3 DNA follows: TGTGCCAGCAGCTCCAATAGCGGGGGGGATTACGAGCAGTACTTC.

V is TRBV27 and J is TRBJ1-2; the match to TRBD1 covers 7 bases. Losses at the gene ends were 7 bases for V and 2 bases for J; bases not matched to a gene: 19. The CDR3 contains 18 residues. Germline loops: CDR1 MNHEY, CDR2 SMNVEV (reference sequence). Here the CDR3 reads CASTRSPGGGESNYGYTF. The DNA for the CDR3 is TGTGCCAGCACGAGGTCGCCGGGAGGGGGCGAAAGCAACTATGGCTACACCTTC.

The J gene is TRBJ1-2, the V gene TRBV2; D gene ambiguous. The CDR3 runs to 14 residues. The germline CDR1 and CDR2 sequences are SNHLY and FYNNEI. V was cut by 4 bases and J by 5 bases, with 14 bases left in between. The CDR3 loop reads CASSVTASEYGYTF. For the CDR3, the DNA is TGTGCCAGCAGTGTAACGGCCTCGGAGTATGGCTACACCTTC.

The chain joins TRBV9 to TRBJ2-3; 8 bases map to TRBD2. V was clipped by 3 bases and J by 4 bases; unmatched bases: 19. The CDR3 contains 19 residues. CDR1 and CDR2 (germline): SGDLS, YYNGEE. CDR3 bases: TGTGCCAGCAGCGCCCGTCGGGGGGGAGGGCCTGGTCGCGCAGATACGCAGTATTTT. This gives the protein CASSARRGGGPGRADTQYF.

The count of this clone is one. The rearrangement joins TRBV7-2 to TRBJ1-2, with D possibly matching TRBD1 (6 bases). Germline-derived CDR1 and CDR2 are SGHTA and FQGNSA. The CDR3 consists of 15 residues. V lost 4 bases and J 2 bases, leaving 14 bases between the germline ends. CDR3 protein: CASSSRRGLNYGYTF. In DNA, the CDR3 is TGTGCCAGCAGCTCACGCAGGGGTTTAAACTATGGCTACACCTTC.

V usage is TRBV7-3 and J usage is TRBJ1-2; D may be TRBD1 (5 bases). The V gene lost 2 bases and the J gene lost 3 bases, with 13 bases spanning the gap. Looked up from germline, CDR1 is SGHTA and CDR2 is FQGTGA. The CDR3 runs to 15 residues. In DNA form, the CDR3 reads TGTGCCAGCAGCTTAGGTCACACGGGGGACTATGGCTACACCTTC. Its protein product is CASSLGHTGDYGYTF. Using reference TRBV7-3 and TRBJ1-2 for the parts outside the CDR3, the full variable domain is GAGVSQTPSNKVTEKGKYVELRCDPISGHTALYWYRQSLGQGPEFLIYFQGTGAADDSGLPNDRFFAVRPEGSVSTLKIQRTERGDSAVYLCASSLGHTGDYGYTFGSGTRLTVV.

The chain carries TRBV15 and TRBJ2-7; 7 nucleotides line up with TRBD1. V trimming: 3 bases; J trimming: 5 bases; junction bases outside the gene matches: 10. The CDR3 is 15 amino acids. CDR1 is LNHNV, CDR2 YYDKDF, per germline (reference sequence). This CDR3 is CATSSLGQGEHEQYF. The CDR3 DNA sequence: TGTGCCACCAGCAGCCTCGGCCAGGGGGAGCACGAGCAGTACTTC.

This clone appeared once. V usage is TRBV6-1 and J usage is TRBJ2-3; D perhaps matches TRBD2 (6 bases). From germline, CDR1 is MNHNS and CDR2 SASEGT. CDR3 size: 16 residues. The V and J ends lost 4 bases and 2 bases respectively, with 16 bases between them. For the CDR3, the DNA is TGTGCCAGCAGTGCTGCGGGGAAGCCCCACACAGATACGCAGTATTTT. This codes for CASSAAGKPHTDTQYF.

The chain employs TRBV6-1 and TRBJ2-7; no firm D call. Germline lookup yields CDR1 MNHNS and CDR2 SASEGT. The CDR3 is 12 residues long. Trimming removed 3 bases at V and 3 bases at J, with 6 bases between. DNA for the CDR3: TGTGCCAGCAGTGAGAGTAGCTACGAGCAGTACTTC. Encoded protein: CASSESSYEQYF.

The chain combines TRBV19 with TRBJ1-5; 10 bases are shared with TRBD1. This CDR3 contains 15 residues. Losses at the gene ends were 4 bases for V and 2 bases for J; bases not matched to a gene: 2. Germline-derived CDR1 and CDR2 are LNHDA and SQIVND (reference sequence). DNA of the CDR3: TGTGCCAGTAGTAGACAGGGGGCCCGCAATCAGCCCCAGCATTTT. Residues: CASSRQGARNQPQHF.

Of note for this clone: This specimen includes other DNA sequences encoding the same CDR3. This chain connects TRBV29-1 to TRBJ2-1; D is undetermined. Per germline, CDR1 SQVTM and CDR2 ANQGSEA. V lost 6 bases, J lost 4 bases, and 7 bases lay in between. CDR3 length: 11 amino acids. CDR3 region: CSVAGYNEQFF. In nucleotides, the CDR3 is TGCAGCGTGGCCGGGTACAATGAGCAGTTCTTC.

CDR3 residues: CASSSGNTIYF. CDR3 coding DNA: TGTGCCAGCAGCTCAGGAAACACCATATATTTT. The chain links TRBV7-2 to TRBJ1-3, with D hard to call. Trimming stripped 4 bases from V and 4 bases from J, with 2 bases between. Germline CDR1 SGHTA, CDR2 FQGNSA. The length of the CDR3 is 11 residues. Full variable domain (missing parts from reference TRBV7-2 and TRBJ1-3): GAGVSQSPSNKVTEKGKDVELRCDPISGHTALYWYRQSLGQGLEFLIYFQGNSAPDKSGLPSDRFSAERTGGSVSTLTIQRTQQEDSAVYLCASSSGNTIYFGEGSWLTVV.

The genes are TRBV18 and TRBJ2-7, with 7 positions matching TRBD1. Germline assignment: CDR1 KGHSH and CDR2 LQKENI. The CDR3 is 13 residues long. V dropped 7 bases and J dropped 2; count of bases not matched to a gene: 5. In DNA form, the CDR3 reads TGTGCCAGCTTCCGACAGGGACCCTACGAGCAGTACTTC. As protein: CASFRQGPYEQYF. The whole variable domain, filled in from reference TRBV18 and TRBJ2-7, reads NAGVMQNPRHLVRRRGQEARLRCSPMKGHSHVYWYRQLPEEGLKFMVYLQKENIIDESGMPKERFSAEFPKEGPSILRIQQVVRGDSAAYFCASFRQGPYEQYFGPGTRLTVT.

The J gene is TRBJ2-7, the V gene TRBV6-5; perhaps TRBD1 as D (5 bases). There are 14 residues in the CDR3. The germline CDR1 and CDR2 sequences are MNHEY and SVGAGI. Deletions cut 2 bases from V and 1 base from J, with 9 bases between. The chain's CDR3 is CASSYTDSSYEQYF. The CDR3 DNA sequence: TGTGCCAGCAGTTACACTGACAGTTCCTACGAGCAGTACTTC.

This clone appeared a few times. V is TRBV6-4 and J is TRBJ2-3; TRBD2 matches 12 bases. After removal of 0 bases from V and 3 bases from J, the junction contained 1 base not matched to a gene. The length of the CDR3 is 16 residues. The V gene's germline CDR1 is MRHNA and CDR2 SNTAGT. The CDR3 coding sequence is TGTGCCAGCAGTGACTCGGGGACTAGCGGGACAGATACGCAGTATTTT. Residues: CASSDSGTSGTDTQYF.

The rearrangement joins TRBV7-9 to TRBJ2-2; D ambiguous. Trimming cost V 1 base and J 6 bases, with 15 bases left between them. The CDR3 length is 16 residues. The germline CDR1 and CDR2 sequences are SEHNR and FQNEAQ (reference sequence). CDR3 in DNA: TGTGCCAGCAGCTTAGTGGTATCCCCTGGAGCCGGGGAGCTGTTTTTT. The encoded protein is CASSLVVSPGAGELFF.

J is TRBJ2-2 and V is TRBV11-3; 8 positions match TRBD2. V shed 1 base, J shed 5 bases, and the junction held 6 bases outside the gene matches. Germline-derived CDR1 and CDR2 are SGHNT and YENEEA. This CDR3 is 16 amino acids long. The DNA for the CDR3 is TGTGCCAGCAGCTTAGTTGCGGGGGGTCGGACCGGGGAGCTGTTTTTT. Amino acids: CASSLVAGGRTGELFF.